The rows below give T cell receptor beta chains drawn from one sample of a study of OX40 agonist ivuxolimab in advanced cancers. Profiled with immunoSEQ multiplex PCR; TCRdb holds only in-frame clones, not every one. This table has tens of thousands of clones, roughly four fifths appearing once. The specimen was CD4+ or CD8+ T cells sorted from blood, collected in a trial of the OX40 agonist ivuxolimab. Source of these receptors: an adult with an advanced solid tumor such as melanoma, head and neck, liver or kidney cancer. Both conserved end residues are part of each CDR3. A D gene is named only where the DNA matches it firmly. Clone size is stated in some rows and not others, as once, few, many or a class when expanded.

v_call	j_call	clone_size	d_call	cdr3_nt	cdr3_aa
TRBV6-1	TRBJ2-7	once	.	TGTGCCAGCAAAGCAGGCTCCCACGAGCAGTACTTC	CASKAGSHEQYF
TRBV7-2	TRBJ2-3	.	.	TGTGCCAGCAGCTTAGCGTCGGTCCGAGCCTCCGGAGATACGCAGTATTTT	CASSLASVRASGDTQYF
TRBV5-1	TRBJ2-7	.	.	TGCGCCAGCAGCTTGGGGTTAACGGGACGCAGAGCCTACGAGCAGTACTTC	CASSLGLTGRRAYEQYF
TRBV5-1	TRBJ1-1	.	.	TGCGCCAGCAGAAGGGACACTGAAGCTTTCTTT	CASRRDTEAFF
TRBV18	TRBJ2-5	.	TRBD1	TGTGCCAGCTCACGCGGGACAGGGGATGGAGAGACCCAGTACTTC	CASSRGTGDGETQYF
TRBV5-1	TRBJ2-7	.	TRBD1	TGCGCCAGCAGCCTGATGGGACAGGGATCCTACGAGCAGTACTTC	CASSLMGQGSYEQYF
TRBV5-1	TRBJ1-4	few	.	TGCGCCAGCAGCTCCGCCCGGGACTCAATAGGTGAAAAACTGTTTTTT	CASSSARDSIGEKLFF
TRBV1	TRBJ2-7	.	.	TGCACCAGCAGCCTAATAACACTCAGGGGCTACGAGCAGTACTTC	CTSSLITLRGYEQYF
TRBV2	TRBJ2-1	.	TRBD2	TGTGCCAGCAGTGAAGCGGGGGGGAGCTCCTACAATGAGCAGTTCTTC	CASSEAGGSSYNEQFF
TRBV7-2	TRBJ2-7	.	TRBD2	TGTGCCAGCAGCTTAGGGACTAGCTACCACGAGCAGTACTTC	CASSLGTSYHEQYF
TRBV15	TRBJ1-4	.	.	TGTGCCACCAGCTGGATTAATGAAAAACTGTTTTTT	CATSWINEKLFF
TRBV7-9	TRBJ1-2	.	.	TGTGCCAGCAGCTTAAGGGGTTTCGATGGCTACACCTTC	CASSLRGFDGYTF
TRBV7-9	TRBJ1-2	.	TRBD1	TGTGCCAGCAGCGTACGGGACAGAAATGGCTACACCTTC	CASSVRDRNGYTF
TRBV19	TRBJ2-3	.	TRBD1	TGTGCCAGTCTCCCCCGTGGACAGGGGACAGATACGCAGTATTTT	CASLPRGQGTDTQYF
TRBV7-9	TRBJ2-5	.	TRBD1	TGTGCCAGCAGCTTATCCACAGGGGGGAAGCGAGAGACCCAGTACTTC	CASSLSTGGKRETQYF
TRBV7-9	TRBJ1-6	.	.	TGTGCCAGCAGCTGGAACAGGGATTCACCCCTCCACTTT	CASSWNRDSPLHF
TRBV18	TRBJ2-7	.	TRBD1	TGTGCCAGCTCGCAATCAGGACAGGGTCGAGAGCAGTACTTC	CASSQSGQGREQYF
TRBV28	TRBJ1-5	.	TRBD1	TGTGCCAGCACCGGGACAGGGGTTACCAATCAGCCCCAGCATTTT	CASTGTGVTNQPQHF
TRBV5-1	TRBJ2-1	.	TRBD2	TGCGCCAGCAGCTTGGCCTTAGCGGGGGGGCGTCGAAATGAGCAGTTCTTC	CASSLALAGGRRNEQFF
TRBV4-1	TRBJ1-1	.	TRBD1	TGCGCCAGCAGCCAAGCTCCGACAGGGAGGACTGAAGCTTTCTTT	CASSQAPTGRTEAFF
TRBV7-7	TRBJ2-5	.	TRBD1	TGTGCCAGCAGCTCGAACAGGGGCGGGGAGACCCAGTACTTC	CASSSNRGGETQYF
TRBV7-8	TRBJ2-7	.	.	TGTGCCAGCAGCTTAGTCCACGAGCAGTACTTC	CASSLVHEQYF
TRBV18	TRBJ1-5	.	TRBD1	TGTGCCAGCTCAAGACCGGGACAGGAAAATCAGCCCCAGCATTTT	CASSRPGQENQPQHF
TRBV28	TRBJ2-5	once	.	TGTGCCAGCAGTTTATATTGGGGTGGGGAGACCCAGTACTTC	CASSLYWGGETQYF
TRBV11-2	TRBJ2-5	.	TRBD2	TGTGCCAGCAGCTTAGCTGACGTGCGCGGGGGGGAGACCCAGTACTTC	CASSLADVRGGETQYF
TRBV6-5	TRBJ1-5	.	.	TGTGCCAGCAGCCCTACAGGACGTAGCAATCAGCCCCAGCATTTT	CASSPTGRSNQPQHF
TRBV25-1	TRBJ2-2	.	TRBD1	TGTGCCAGCAGGACAGGGGGTGCGAACACCGGGGAGCTGTTTTTT	CASRTGGANTGELFF
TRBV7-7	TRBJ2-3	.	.	TGTGCCAGCAGCCACAGGGGGGGAGGGATGGCAGATACGCAGTATTTT	CASSHRGGGMADTQYF
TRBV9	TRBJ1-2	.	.	TGTGCCAGCAGCGTAGAAGCAGGTTCTCACTATGGCTACACCTTC	CASSVEAGSHYGYTF
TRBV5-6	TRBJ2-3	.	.	TGTGCCAGCCGAGGTCCCGCACAGATGGATACGCAGTATTTT	CASRGPAQMDTQYF
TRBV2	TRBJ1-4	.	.	TGTGCCAGCAGTGGGACAATCTATAATGAAAAACTGTTTTTT	CASSGTIYNEKLFF
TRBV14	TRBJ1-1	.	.	TGTGCCAGCAGCCAAGAAACGCGAGGGGCAGAAGCTTTCTTT	CASSQETRGAEAFF
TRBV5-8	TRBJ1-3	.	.	TGTGCCAGCAAGTGTGTGGGCGGCAATGACACTGGAAACACCATATATTTT	CASKCVGGNDTGNTIYF